Presented here are 25 T cell receptor beta chains from one specimen sequenced in a study of blood T cell repertoires in COVID-19. Assay used: immunoSEQ multiplex PCR; TCRdb lists only in-frame clones, some missing. The sample includes approximately 150,000 clones, roughly 80% of them seen just once. Sequences were obtained from peripheral blood. These receptor sequences come from a human donor in a cohort sampled during active COVID-19.

The chain combines TRBV19 with TRBJ2-3; 11 positions agree with TRBD1. Germline V gene data show CDR1 as LNHDA and CDR2 as SQIVND (reference sequence). V gave up 3 bases and J gave up 4 bases; unmatched junction bases: 3. This CDR3 is built from 15 residues. CDR3 sequence: CASSIWTGGSDTQYF. The CDR3, as DNA: TGTGCCAGTAGTATCTGGACAGGGGGCTCAGATACGCAGTATTTT.

The genes are TRBV20-1 and TRBJ2-7, with 9 nucleotides matching TRBD1. The CDR3 is 15 amino acids. V shed 3 bases and J 5 bases; nucleotides not matched to a gene: 11. CDR1 and CDR2 (germline): DFQATT, SNEGSKA (reference sequence). Here the CDR3 reads CSASWTGTGSHEQYF. CDR3 nucleotide sequence: TGCAGTGCTAGTTGGACCGGGACAGGGAGCCACGAGCAGTACTTC.

The rearrangement uses TRBV6-1 and TRBJ1-3; the match to TRBD1 covers 7 bases. V shed 4 bases, J shed 4 bases, and the junction held 10 bases outside the gene matches. CDR1 and CDR2 (germline): MNHNS, SASEGT. CDR3 length equals 16 residues. CDR3 nucleotide sequence: TGTGCCAGCAGTGGCCGGACAGGAAGTTCGGGAAACACCATATATTTT. Its protein product is CASSGRTGSSGNTIYF.

The chain recombines TRBV10-3 with TRBJ2-1; 7 bases map to TRBD2. The CDR3 covers 13 residues. In germline, CDR1 is ENHRY, CDR2 SYGVKD. Losses at the gene ends were 6 bases for V and 5 bases for J; bases not matched to a gene: 4. The CDR3 nucleotides are TGTGCCATCAGGGGGGGAGGGGACAATGAGCAGTTCTTC. Its protein is CAIRGGGDNEQFF.

This clone is medium-sized. The chain links TRBV9 to TRBJ2-7, with 7 bases aligning to TRBD1. The CDR3 length is 15 residues. J gave up 2 bases and V 0 bases, and 5 bases lay outside the gene matches. Germline lookup yields CDR1 SGDLS and CDR2 YYNGEE. CDR3 loop: CASSVEPQGAYEQYF. CDR3 DNA: TGTGCCAGCAGCGTAGAGCCTCAGGGGGCCTACGAGCAGTACTTC.

Only a few counts were recorded for this clone. The chain carries TRBV2 and TRBJ2-6; D may be TRBD2 (7 bases). With 8 bases removed from V and 2 bases from J, the gap between germline ends came to 13 bases. This CDR3 region has 15 residues. Germline V lookup: CDR1 SNHLY, CDR2 FYNNEI. In DNA form, the CDR3 reads TGTGCCAGCGGGGGGGCGGTGGCTGGGGCCAACGTCCTGACTTTC. Protein product: CASGGAVAGANVLTF.

The sample holds one count of this clone. The rearrangement uses TRBV19 and TRBJ2-7, with a possible D match to TRBD1 (6 bases). The CDR3 is 15 residues long. Germline V lookup: CDR1 LNHDA, CDR2 SQIVND (reference sequence). Between the trimmed V and J ends, which lost 6 bases and 4 bases, there was a span of 19 bases. In DNA, the CDR3 is TGTGCCAGTAGCCAACAGGGATTACGGTATTACGAGCAGTACTTC. Protein product: CASSQQGLRYYEQYF.

This rearrangement joins TRBV6-5 to TRBJ2-1, with a tentative D call TRBD2 (5 bases). The CDR3 loop spans 15 amino acids. Between the trimmed V and J ends, which lost 6 bases and 4 bases, there was a span of 16 bases. Germline V CDR1 and CDR2: MNHEY, SVGAGI. The chain's CDR3 is CASSPVAGPYNEQFF. CDR3 in DNA: TGTGCCAGCAGCCCCGTGGCGGGTCCATACAATGAGCAGTTCTTC.

The rearrangement uses TRBV2 and TRBJ1-5; D is ambiguous. The CDR3 loop spans 14 amino acids. Germline loops: CDR1 SNHLY, CDR2 FYNNEI. The V end lost 5 bases, the J end lost 5 bases, and 13 bases lay between the germline ends. The CDR3 coding sequence is TGTGCCAGCAGTACCTCACCGAGGGATCAGCCCCAGCATTTT. Translated, it gives CASSTSPRDQPQHF.

The chain carries TRBV7-9 and TRBJ1-2; D is undetermined. From germline, CDR1 is SEHNR and CDR2 FQNEAQ (reference sequence). V was trimmed by 1 base and J by 2 bases, leaving 8 bases between them. The CDR3 length is 14 residues. The CDR3 DNA is TGTGCCAGCAGCTTAGTGCCCCAGAACTATGGCTACACCTTC. Its protein is CASSLVPQNYGYTF.

This rearrangement joins TRBV6-6 to TRBJ1-3, with 7 bases identical to TRBD1. V shed 6 bases and J 0 bases; nucleotides not matched to a gene: 11. The CDR3 spans 17 residues. The germline CDR1 and CDR2 sequences are MNHNY and SVGAGI (reference sequence). The CDR3 here is CASSRLAGDSSGNTIYF. CDR3 in DNA: TGTGCCAGCAGCCGACTCGCAGGGGACAGCTCTGGAAACACCATATATTTT.

J is TRBJ2-7 and V is TRBV30; TRBD1 aligns across 11 bases. V trimming: 5 bases; J trimming: 0 bases; junction bases outside the gene matches: 15. The CDR3 length is 18 residues. In germline, CDR1 is GTSNPN, CDR2 SVGIG (reference sequence). The CDR3 DNA reads TGTGCCTGGGGTACCGGGACAGGGGGAGCCGGGGGCTCCTACGAGCAGTACGTC. It yields the protein CAWGTGTGGAGGSYEQYV.

The J gene is TRBJ1-2, the V gene TRBV2; possibly TRBD1 for D (5 bases). CDR1 and CDR2 (germline): SNHLY, FYNNEI. V dropped 6 bases and J dropped 5 bases, with 16 bases sitting between them. The CDR3 runs to 14 residues. CDR3 sequence (DNA): TGTGCCAGCAGCGCCAAGGAGGGGCTATATGGCTACACCTTC. Translation: CASSAKEGLYGYTF. Combining the CDR3 with reference TRBV2 and TRBJ1-2 gives the whole variable domain EPEVTQTPSHQVTQMGQEVILRCVPISNHLYFYWYRQILGQKVEFLVSFYNNEISEKSEIFDDQFSVERPDGSNFTLKIRSTKLEDSAMYFCASSAKEGLYGYTFGSGTRLTVV.

The chain recombines TRBV7-3 with TRBJ2-1; 10 positions agree with TRBD1. With 5 bases clipped from V and 9 bases from J, the junction kept 4 bases outside the gene matches. The CDR3 spans 13 residues. Germline V lookup: CDR1 SGHTA, CDR2 FQGTGA. CDR3 nucleotide sequence: TGTGCCAGCAGCAGACAGGGGGCGGGTGAGCAGTTCTTC. Translation gives CASSRQGAGEQFF.

The V and J genes are TRBV18 and TRBJ1-2, with 8 bases that match TRBD1. Germline values: CDR1 KGHSH, CDR2 LQKENI. V lost 0 bases to trimming and J lost 6 bases; unmatched junction nucleotides: 3. The CDR3 has 14 amino acids. The CDR3 sequence: CASSPPGQVHGYTF. In DNA, the CDR3 is TGTGCCAGCTCACCACCGGGACAGGTCCATGGCTACACCTTC.

CDR3 sequence: CASSQAGGRPTSYNEQFF. The DNA of the CDR3 is TGTGCCAGCAGCCAAGCCGGCGGGAGGCCCACCTCCTACAATGAGCAGTTCTTC. The rearrangement joins TRBV3-1 (or the pseudogene TRBV3-2) to TRBJ2-1; TRBD2 matches at 8 bases. The germline V gene encodes CDR1 LGHDT and CDR2 YNNKEL (reference sequence). The CDR3 covers 18 residues. Germline trimming cut 1 base from V and 0 bases from J; bases unmatched to any gene: 8.

This chain uses TRBV7-3 with TRBJ2-1; no definite D call. Germline V gene sequence: CDR1 SGHTA, CDR2 FQGTGA. The germline V and J ends were trimmed by 3 bases and 8 bases, with 11 bases remaining between them. The CDR3 contains 13 residues. CDR3 amino acids: CASSFKATHEQFF. The DNA of the CDR3 is TGTGCCAGCAGCTTCAAAGCGACGCATGAGCAGTTCTTC.

The chain's CDR3 is CARADTQETQYF. The CDR3 DNA reads TGTGCCAGAGCAGACACTCAAGAGACCCAGTACTTC. This chain connects TRBV27 to TRBJ2-5; no definite D call. V lost 9 bases, J lost 2 bases, and 10 bases lay in between. The CDR3 runs 12 residues. Germline-derived CDR1 and CDR2 are MNHEY and SMNVEV (reference sequence).

The chain has TRBV5-6 and TRBJ2-3; TRBD2 aligns across 7 bases. The CDR3 totals 17 residues. The V segment lost 4 bases and the J segment 1 base; nucleotides outside the gene matches: 12. Germline values: CDR1 SGHDT, CDR2 YYEEEE. CDR3 in amino acids: CASSPSLLGGRTDTQYF. CDR3 nucleotides: TGTGCCAGCAGCCCTTCGCTTTTGGGAGGGCGCACAGATACGCAGTATTTT.

The V call is TRBV2, the J call TRBJ2-7; unclear D gene. V was shortened by 6 bases and J by 4 bases, with 19 bases between the two germline ends. The germline CDR1 and CDR2 sequences are SNHLY and FYNNEI. The CDR3 is 15 amino acids. The CDR3 protein is CASSARYHSGYEQYV. The CDR3 DNA follows: TGTGCCAGCAGCGCTAGGTATCATTCGGGTTACGAGCAGTACGTC.

The chain employs TRBV5-1 and TRBJ2-1; 11 bases map to TRBD2. Germline loops: CDR1 SGHRS, CDR2 YFSETQ. The CDR3 is 13 residues long. V lost 2 bases to trimming and J lost 9 bases; unmatched junction nucleotides: 1. The CDR3 loop reads CASSFGLAGEQFF. CDR3 nucleotides: TGCGCCAGCAGCTTCGGACTAGCGGGTGAGCAGTTCTTC.

The rearrangement joins TRBV6-5 to TRBJ2-3; possible D gene TRBD2, 7 bases. This CDR3 has 14 residues. Germline CDR1 and CDR2: MNHEY and SVGAGI. The ends were cut back, 2 bases at V and 2 bases at J, with 8 bases in the middle. The CDR3 protein is CASSYGGATDTQYF. As DNA, the CDR3 is TGTGCCAGCAGTTACGGGGGGGCCACAGATACGCAGTATTTT.

The V call is TRBV6-6, the J call TRBJ1-1, with D unresolved. This CDR3 contains 13 residues. Germline CDR1 is MNHNY and CDR2 is SVGAGI (reference sequence). With 8 bases removed from V and 1 base from J, the gap between germline ends came to 11 bases. CDR3 amino acids: CASLGGRNTEAFF. CDR3 nucleotide sequence: TGTGCCAGCCTTGGCGGGAGGAACACTGAAGCTTTCTTT.

This chain joins TRBV28 and TRBJ2-5; 8 bases are a match to TRBD1. The CDR3 is 16 residues long. With 5 bases clipped from V and 5 bases from J, the junction kept 13 bases outside the gene matches. CDR1 is MDHEN and CDR2 is SYDVKM in the germline V gene. Here the CDR3 reads CASSTPGQGRGETQYF. CDR3 nucleotide sequence: TGTGCCAGCAGTACTCCCGGACAGGGCCGGGGGGAGACCCAGTACTTC.

Only one count was recorded for this clone. The chain recombines TRBV6-5 with TRBJ1-6; D remains ambiguous. Trimming pared 8 bases from V and 10 bases from J, leaving 12 bases between. CDR3 length: 12 amino acids. CDR1 MNHEY and CDR2 SVGAGI come from the germline V gene. This CDR3 is CASGREGSPLHF. The CDR3 nucleotides read TGTGCCAGCGGCCGTGAGGGCTCACCCCTCCACTTT.